The 24 T cell receptor beta chains presented below share a single source sample, sequenced in a study of blood T cell repertoires in COVID-19. TCRdb's copy holds only in-frame clones and misses some; the assay was immunoSEQ multiplex PCR. The sample shows some 200,000 clones, around 83% of them seen only once. Source material: peripheral blood. The source of these receptors is a man aged 45 to 65 with active or convalescent COVID-19.

The chain links TRBV5-6 to TRBJ1-2; D is unclear. This CDR3 region has 15 residues. V was cut by 4 bases and J by 6 bases, with 19 bases left in between. CDR1 is SGHDT, CDR2 YYEEEE, per germline. CDR3 nucleotides: TGTGCCAGCAGCCCCTTTTATTTGACACCGAATGGCTACACCTTC. Protein product: CASSPFYLTPNGYTF.

V usage is TRBV7-3 and J usage is TRBJ2-7; 11 nucleotides match TRBD2. Germline V gene data show CDR1 as SGHTA and CDR2 as FQGTGA. V was clipped by 5 bases and J by 5 bases; unmatched bases: 8. The CDR3 has 15 amino acids. CDR3 bases: TGTGCCAGCAGCCCACTAGCGGGGGCACGGAACGAGCAGTACGTC. Protein product: CASSPLAGARNEQYV.

This clone was detected once. The chain is built from TRBV12-5 and TRBJ2-2; D is uncertain. The CDR3 has 14 residues. Trimming removed 1 base from V and 6 bases from J, with 9 bases in between. Germline CDR1 and CDR2: LGHNT and FRNRAP. In DNA, the CDR3 is TGTGCTAGTGGTTTGGGCTCAGTGTCCGGGGAGCTGTTTTTT. It encodes CASGLGSVSGELFF.

This CDR3 is CASSQVYSWVAEAFF. The CDR3 coding sequence is TGCGCCAGCAGCCAAGTTTACAGTTGGGTTGCTGAAGCTTTCTTT. This chain uses TRBV4-3 with TRBJ1-1; D not resolved. The germline V gene encodes CDR1 LGHNA and CDR2 YSLEER. With 1 base removed from V and 6 bases from J, the gap between germline ends came to 15 bases. CDR3 length equals 15 residues.

The chain combines TRBV28 with TRBJ1-5; TRBD1 matches 9 bases. Germline trimming cut 2 bases from V and 1 base from J; bases unmatched to any gene: 6. The CDR3 loop spans 17 amino acids. Germline V gene data show CDR1 as MDHEN and CDR2 as SYDVKM. CDR3 sequence: CASSLPPDRGSNQPQHF. The CDR3 DNA reads as TGTGCCAGCAGTTTACCCCCGGACAGGGGAAGCAATCAGCCCCAGCATTTT.

The chain couples TRBV28 to TRBJ1-6; TRBD1 is a possible D gene (6 bases). Germline CDR1 is MDHEN and CDR2 is SYDVKM. V dropped 6 bases and J dropped 0 bases, with 24 bases sitting between them. There are 20 residues in the CDR3. CDR3 residues: CASSGGAPGRLSSYNSPLHF. The CDR3 DNA sequence: TGTGCCAGCAGCGGGGGGGCCCCGGGGAGGCTAAGCTCCTATAATTCACCCCTCCACTTT.

The gene calls are TRBV5-6 and TRBJ2-3, with TRBD1 identical over 9 bases. Germline V lookup: CDR1 SGHDT, CDR2 YYEEEE. The CDR3 totals 16 residues. Germline trimming cut 0 bases from V and 6 bases from J; bases unmatched to any gene: 8. CDR3 sequence (DNA): TGTGCCAGCAGCTTGGAACCGGGACAGGGAACGGATACGCAGTATTTT. Amino acids: CASSLEPGQGTDTQYF. Supplemented by reference TRBV5-6 and TRBJ2-3, the full variable domain reads DAGVTQSPTHLIKTRGQQVTLRCSPKSGHDTVSWYQQALGQGPQFIFQYYEEEERQRGNFPDRFSGHQFPNYSSELNVNALLLGDSALYLCASSLEPGQGTDTQYFGPGTRLTVL.

This sequence joins TRBV15 and TRBJ2-2, with a weak D call TRBD2 (6 bases). V lost 0 bases and J lost 13, with 12 bases in between. In germline, CDR1 is LNHNV, CDR2 YYDKDF (reference sequence). The CDR3 has 13 amino acids. The CDR3 is CATSRDGQGGLFF. The CDR3 DNA reads as TGTGCCACCAGCAGAGATGGTCAGGGAGGGCTGTTTTTT. Complete variable domain (other parts from reference TRBV15 and TRBJ2-2): DAMVIQNPRYQVTQFGKPVTLSCSQTLNHNVMYWYQQKSSQAPKLLFHYYDKDFNNEADTPDNFQSRRPNTSFCFLDIRSPGLGDTAMYLCATSRDGQGGLFFGEGSRLTVL.

The V and J genes are TRBV9 and TRBJ1-4; a weak D match, TRBD1 (6 bases). This CDR3 is 15 amino acids long. Germline V lookup: CDR1 SGDLS, CDR2 YYNGEE. V was pared by 1 base and J by 7 bases, with 14 bases between. This CDR3 is CASSVSGDFGEKLFF. The CDR3 DNA reads TGTGCCAGCAGCGTATCAGGGGATTTTGGTGAAAAACTGTTTTTT.

The chain recombines TRBV7-8 with TRBJ1-4; D uncertain. CDR3 size: 15 residues. Trimming left V 4 bases short and J 0 bases short, with 9 bases between. The germline gives CDR1 SGHVS, CDR2 FQNEAQ. The CDR3, as DNA: TGTGCCAGCAGCTCCCACACCGCAACTAATGAAAAACTGTTTTTT. It translates to CASSSHTATNEKLFF.

The chain is built from TRBV5-6 and TRBJ2-5, with unresolved D. There are 18 residues in the CDR3. Germline CDR1 SGHDT, CDR2 YYEEEE. Trimming took off 5 bases at V and 5 bases at J, with 28 bases between the two ends. CDR3: CASRPFHPAPSMRETQYF. The CDR3, as DNA: TGTGCCAGCAGACCCTTCCACCCAGCGCCCTCTATGAGGGAGACCCAGTACTTC.

The genes are TRBV28 and TRBJ2-1, with TRBD1 matching 9 bases. Losses at the gene ends were 5 bases for V and 2 bases for J; bases not matched to a gene: 7. CDR1 and CDR2 (germline): MDHEN, SYDVKM. The length of the CDR3 is 16 residues. The CDR3 loop is CASSGTGTGTYNEQFF. For the CDR3, the DNA is TGTGCCAGCAGTGGAACCGGGACAGGGACCTACAATGAGCAGTTCTTC.

This sequence joins TRBV4-1 and TRBJ2-1; D might be TRBD1 (6 bases). CDR3 size: 12 residues. Germline-derived CDR1 and CDR2 are MGHRA and YSYEKL. Trimming stripped 4 bases from V and 7 bases from J, with 8 bases between. CDR3 in DNA: TGCGCCAGCAGCCCAACAGGGAATGAGCAGTTCTTC. Residues: CASSPTGNEQFF.

The CDR3 loop is CASSVRGELFF. CDR3 coding DNA: TGTGCCAGCAGTGTCCGGGGGGAGCTGTTTTTT. The gene calls are TRBV2 and TRBJ2-2; D ambiguous. The CDR3 spans 11 residues. V dropped 4 bases and J dropped 8 bases, with 5 bases sitting between them. Per the germline V gene, CDR1 is SNHLY and CDR2 is FYNNEI. Full variable domain (outside the CDR3, taken from reference TRBV2 and TRBJ2-2): EPEVTQTPSHQVTQMGQEVILRCVPISNHLYFYWYRQILGQKVEFLVSFYNNEISEKSEIFDDQFSVERPDGSNFTLKIRSTKLEDSAMYFCASSVRGELFFGEGSRLTVL.

There are a few counts of this clone. This chain links TRBV28 with TRBJ1-4, with 9 bases lining up with TRBD1. CDR1 and CDR2 (germline): MDHEN, SYDVKM. V shed 10 bases, J shed 8 bases, and the junction held 8 bases outside the gene matches. The CDR3 has 13 amino acids. CDR3 coding DNA: TGTGCCACCGAACAGGGGGCGAGGGAAAAACTGTTTTTT. It yields the protein CATEQGAREKLFF.

The chain has TRBV7-2 and TRBJ2-2; D not resolved. This CDR3 is built from 11 residues. V lost 4 bases to trimming and J lost 5 bases, with 2 bases between them. Germline V gene lookup returns CDR1 SGHTA and CDR2 FQGNSA. CDR3 residues: CASSSTGELFF. CDR3 nucleotides: TGTGCCAGCAGCTCTACCGGGGAGCTGTTTTTT.

The chain couples TRBV2 to TRBJ1-5; D call uncertain. V lost 7 bases and J 3 bases, leaving 10 bases between the germline ends. The CDR3 runs to 13 residues. From germline, CDR1 is SNHLY and CDR2 FYNNEI. The CDR3 reads CASKEQINQPQHF. CDR3 coding DNA: TGTGCCAGCAAGGAACAGATCAATCAGCCCCAGCATTTT.

The chain is built from TRBV9 and TRBJ2-3; 9 bases fit TRBD1. With V trimmed by 4 bases and J by 6 bases, 6 bases remained unmatched. This CDR3 spans 14 amino acids. Germline CDR1 and CDR2: SGDLS and YYNGEE. CDR3 DNA: TGTGCCAGCAGCCCTTCGACAGGGGGTGATACGCAGTATTTT. This codes for CASSPSTGGDTQYF. Full variable domain (outside the CDR3, taken from reference TRBV9 and TRBJ2-3): DSGVTQTPKHLITATGQRVTLRCSPRSGDLSVYWYQQSLDQGLQFLIQYYNGEERAKGNILERFSAQQFPDLHSELNLSSLELGDSALYFCASSPSTGGDTQYFGPGTRLTVL.

This clone showed up just a few times. V usage is TRBV5-5 and J usage is TRBJ1-3; D perhaps matches TRBD1 (5 bases). Germline V CDR1 and CDR2: SGHKS, YYEKEE (reference sequence). The CDR3 runs 14 residues. Trimming removed 5 bases at V and 1 base at J, with 10 bases between. The chain's CDR3 is CASRLQVSGNTIYF. The CDR3 DNA sequence: TGTGCCAGCAGGCTACAGGTATCTGGAAACACCATATATTTT.

This chain links TRBV28 with TRBJ2-3, with 8 bases aligning to TRBD2. The CDR3 spans 15 residues. Germline loops: CDR1 MDHEN, CDR2 SYDVKM. V lost 3 bases, J lost 3 bases, and 5 bases stayed unmatched. The CDR3 loop is CASSFWGLGTDTQYF. CDR3 nucleotides: TGTGCCAGCAGTTTTTGGGGACTAGGAACAGATACGCAGTATTTT. The variable domain in full, completed from reference TRBV28 and TRBJ2-3, reads DVKVTQSSRYLVKRTGEKVFLECVQDMDHENMFWYRQDPGLGLRLIYFSYDVKMKEKGDIPEGYSVSREKKERFSLILESASTNQTSMYLCASSFWGLGTDTQYFGPGTRLTVL.

The J gene is TRBJ2-7, the V gene TRBV2; 10 bases map to TRBD1. Unmatched junction bases numbered 3, after V lost 4 bases and J lost 0 bases. CDR1 is SNHLY and CDR2 is FYNNEI in the germline V gene. The CDR3 sequence is 15 residues long. The CDR3: CASSGTGGPSYEQYV. The CDR3 DNA follows: TGTGCCAGCAGTGGGACAGGGGGACCCTCCTACGAGCAGTACGTC.

This chain joins TRBV5-5 and TRBJ1-1, with 8 bases aligning to TRBD1. CDR3 length equals 15 residues. V shed 0 bases and J 3 bases; nucleotides not matched to a gene: 4. Germline-derived CDR1 and CDR2 are SGHKS and YYEKEE (reference sequence). CDR3 bases: TGTGCCAGCAGCTTGGTGGTGGACAGGGACACTGAAGCTTTCTTT. It specifies CASSLVVDRDTEAFF. The whole variable domain, remainder taken from reference TRBV5-5 and TRBJ1-1, is DAGVTQSPTHLIKTRGQQVTLRCSPISGHKSVSWYQQVLGQGPQFIFQYYEKEERGRGNFPDRFSARQFPNYSSELNVNALLLGDSALYLCASSLVVDRDTEAFFGQGTRLTVV.

J is TRBJ1-1 and V is TRBV7-2; a weak D match, TRBD1 (6 bases). With 5 bases removed from V and 4 bases from J, the gap between germline ends came to 14 bases. Germline V gene sequence: CDR1 SGHTA, CDR2 FQGNSA. The CDR3 totals 14 residues. CDR3 protein: CASSLQGGSTEAFF. CDR3 nucleotides: TGTGCCAGCAGCCTTCAAGGGGGATCCACTGAAGCTTTCTTT.

This clone has a handful of counts. This rearrangement joins TRBV5-5 to TRBJ2-5; D perhaps matches TRBD2 (6 bases). This CDR3 has 13 amino acids. Germline CDR1 SGHKS, CDR2 YYEKEE (reference sequence). V lost 4 bases, J lost 4 bases, and 11 bases lay in between. CDR3 loop: CASSRDFTETQYF. The DNA for the CDR3 is TGTGCCAGCAGCCGGGACTTCACAGAGACCCAGTACTTC.